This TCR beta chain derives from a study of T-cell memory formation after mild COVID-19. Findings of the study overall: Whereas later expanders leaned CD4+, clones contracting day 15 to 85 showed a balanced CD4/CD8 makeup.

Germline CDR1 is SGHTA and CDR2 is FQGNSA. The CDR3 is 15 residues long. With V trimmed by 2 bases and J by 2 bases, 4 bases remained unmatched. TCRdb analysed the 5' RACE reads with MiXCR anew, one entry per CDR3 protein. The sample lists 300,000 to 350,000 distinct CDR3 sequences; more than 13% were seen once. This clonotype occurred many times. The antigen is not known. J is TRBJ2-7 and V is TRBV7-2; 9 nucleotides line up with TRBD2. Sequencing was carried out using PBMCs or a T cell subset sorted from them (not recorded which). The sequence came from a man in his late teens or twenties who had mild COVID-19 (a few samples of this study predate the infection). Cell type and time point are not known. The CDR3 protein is CASSLFSGGTYEQYV. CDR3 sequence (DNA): TGTGCCAGCAGCTTATTTAGCGGGGGCACCTACGAGCAGTACGTC.